What follows are 6 T cell receptor beta chains derived from one specimen sequenced in a study of patients with pleural tuberculosis. TCRdb independently ran MiXCR on the reads; one entry per CDR3 protein. The table shows around 54,000 distinct CDR3 sequences, with about 7.9% occurring only once. These receptor sequences come from a human donor with pleural tuberculosis.

This clonotype was picked up a small number of times. The chain employs TRBV2 and TRBJ2-3; D unresolved. Germline lookup yields CDR1 SNHLY and CDR2 FYNNEI. Trimming took off 1 base at V and 6 bases at J, with 5 bases between the two ends. CDR3 length: 12 residues. The CDR3 region is CASSEVKDTQYF. Here the CDR3 DNA reads TGTGCCAGCAGTGAAGTCAAGGATACGCAGTATTTT.

The sample holds many counts of this clonotype. The chain joins TRBV27 to TRBJ2-5; perhaps D is TRBD1 or TRBD2 (5 bases each). CDR1 and CDR2 from the germline V gene are MNHEY and SMNVEV (reference sequence). The germline V and J ends were trimmed by 8 bases and 7 bases, with 17 bases remaining between them. The CDR3 is made up of 13 amino acids. The CDR3 here is CASGHRGPGTQYF. The CDR3 nucleotides are TGTGCCAGCGGTCATCGGGGACCGGGGACCCAGTACTTC.

In this sample, this clonotype turned up many times. J is TRBJ1-1 and V is TRBV19; no reliable D call. Trimming cost V 5 bases and J 8 bases, with 12 bases left between them. The CDR3 is 12 amino acids. CDR1 and CDR2 from the germline V gene are LNHDA and SQIVND (reference sequence). The CDR3 nucleotides are TGTGCCAGTAGTCCCTGGACGCAGGAAGCTTTCTTT. It encodes CASSPWTQEAFF.

In its sample, this clonotype was seen many times. V gene TRBV9 combines with J gene TRBJ2-3, with unresolved D. Trimming took 5 bases from V and 0 from J, leaving 7 bases between them. This CDR3 is built from 13 residues. Germline V gene sequence: CDR1 SGDLS, CDR2 YYNGEE. The CDR3 sequence: CASRQESTDTQYF. CDR3 sequence (DNA): TGTGCCAGCAGGCAGGAGAGCACAGATACGCAGTATTTT.

Concerning this clonotype itself: Being one base from a much bigger clone, this may be a read error. This chain joins TRBV9 and TRBJ1-1; possibly TRBD1 for D (6 bases). This CDR3 is 14 amino acids long. The germline gives CDR1 SGDLS, CDR2 YYNGEE. The CDR3 loop is CANSVGHLNTEAFF. In nucleotides, the CDR3 is TGTGCCAACAGCGTGGGACACCTGAACACTGAAGCTTTCTTT. Complete variable domain (other parts from reference TRBV9 and TRBJ1-1): DSGVTQTPKHLITATGQRVTLRCSPRSGDLSVYWYQQSLDQGLQFLIQYYNGEERAKGNILERFSAQQFPDLHSELNLSSLELGDSALYFCANSVGHLNTEAFFGQGTRLTVV.

This clonotype was seen ten or more times. The genes are TRBV28 and TRBJ1-1; D is undetermined. V was pared by 3 bases and J by 7 bases, with 6 bases between. Germline V gene data show CDR1 as MDHEN and CDR2 as SYDVKM. This CDR3 is 11 amino acids long. CDR3 coding DNA: TGTGCCAGCAGTTTGGTCCGTGAAGCTTTCTTT. This codes for CASSLVREAFF.